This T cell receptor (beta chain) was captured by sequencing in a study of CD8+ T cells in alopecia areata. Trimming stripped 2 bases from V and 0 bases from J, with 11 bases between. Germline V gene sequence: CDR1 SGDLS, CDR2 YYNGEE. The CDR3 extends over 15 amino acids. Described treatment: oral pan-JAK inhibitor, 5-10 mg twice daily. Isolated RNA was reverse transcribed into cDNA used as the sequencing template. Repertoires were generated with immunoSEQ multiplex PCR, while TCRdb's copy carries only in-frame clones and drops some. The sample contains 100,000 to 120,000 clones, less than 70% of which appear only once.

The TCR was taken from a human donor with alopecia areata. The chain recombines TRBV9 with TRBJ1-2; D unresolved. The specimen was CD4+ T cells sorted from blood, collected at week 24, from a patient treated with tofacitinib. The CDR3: CASSVSGSSNYGYTF. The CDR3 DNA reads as TGTGCCAGCAGCGTTTCGGGCAGTTCTAACTATGGCTACACCTTC.